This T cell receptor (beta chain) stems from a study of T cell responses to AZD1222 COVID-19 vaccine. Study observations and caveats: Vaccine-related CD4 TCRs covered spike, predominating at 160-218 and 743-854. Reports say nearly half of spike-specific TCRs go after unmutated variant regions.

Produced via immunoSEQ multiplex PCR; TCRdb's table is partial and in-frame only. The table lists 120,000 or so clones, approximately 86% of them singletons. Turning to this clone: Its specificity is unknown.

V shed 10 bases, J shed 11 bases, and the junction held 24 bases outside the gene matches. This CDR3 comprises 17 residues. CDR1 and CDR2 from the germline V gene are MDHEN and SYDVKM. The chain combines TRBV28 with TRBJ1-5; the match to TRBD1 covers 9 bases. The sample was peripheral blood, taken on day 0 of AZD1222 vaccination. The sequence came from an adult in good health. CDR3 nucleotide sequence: TGTGCCACCACGTGGTCCCTCGACAGGGGGACTTCAGGGGCCCAGCATTTT. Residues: CATTWSLDRGTSGAQHF.